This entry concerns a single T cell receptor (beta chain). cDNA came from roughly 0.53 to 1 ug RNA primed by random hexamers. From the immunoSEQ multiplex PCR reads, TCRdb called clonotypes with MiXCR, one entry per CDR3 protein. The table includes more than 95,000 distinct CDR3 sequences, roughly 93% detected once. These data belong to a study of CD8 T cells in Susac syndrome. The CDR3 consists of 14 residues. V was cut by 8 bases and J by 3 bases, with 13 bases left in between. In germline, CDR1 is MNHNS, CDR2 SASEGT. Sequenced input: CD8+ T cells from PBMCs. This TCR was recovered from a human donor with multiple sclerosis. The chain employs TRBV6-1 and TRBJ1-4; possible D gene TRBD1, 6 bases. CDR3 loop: CASGYRASNEKLFF. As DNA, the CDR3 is TGTGCCAGCGGATACAGGGCTTCTAATGAAAAACTGTTTTTT.